The TCR beta chain under discussion was sequenced for a study of shared clonotypes between healthy human individuals. Study details: Samples came from a couple of female and a few male donors aged 18 to 49.

Of note for this clone: Its antigen is unknown.

The genomic DNA of each subset was split evenly across several immunoSEQ plates. Generated by immunoSEQ multiplex PCR, the TCRdb table keeps only in-frame clones and is missing some. The sample contains 550,000 to 800,000 clones, roughly 91% of which appear only once. CDR1 LGHNA and CDR2 YNFKEQ come from the germline V gene. This CDR3 is 15 amino acids long. The V gene end was trimmed by 5 bases and the J gene end by 5 bases; junction bases not matched to a gene: 7. Broader study findings: Estimated richness values were generally larger in naive subsets than in memory subsets.

This rearrangement joins TRBV4-2 to TRBJ1-5; 9 nucleotides align to TRBD1. The TCR sequence derives from a man between 18 and 35 years old in good health. Some clones in this sample may be carry-over from other donors' samples. Material for sequencing was memory CD8+ T cells from PBMCs. The subset is: CD45RO+ cells pooled with CCR7-negative TemRA cells. DNA for the CDR3: TGTGCCAGCAGCTCGGGACAGGGTAAGGATCAGCCCCAGCATTTT. Translated: CASSSGQGKDQPQHF.